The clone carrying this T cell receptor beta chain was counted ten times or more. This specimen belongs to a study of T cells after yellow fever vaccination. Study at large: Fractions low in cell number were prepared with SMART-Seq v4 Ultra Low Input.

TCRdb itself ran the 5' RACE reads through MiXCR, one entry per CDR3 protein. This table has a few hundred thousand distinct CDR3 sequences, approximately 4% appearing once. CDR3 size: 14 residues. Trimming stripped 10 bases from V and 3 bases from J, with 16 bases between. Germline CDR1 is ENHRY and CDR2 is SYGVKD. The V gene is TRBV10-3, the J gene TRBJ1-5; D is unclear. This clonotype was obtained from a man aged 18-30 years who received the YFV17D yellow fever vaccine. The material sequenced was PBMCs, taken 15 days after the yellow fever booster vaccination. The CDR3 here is CATSWAGDNQPQHF. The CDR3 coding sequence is TGTGCCACCAGCTGGGCCGGGGACAATCAGCCCCAGCATTTT.